This note documents a single TCR beta chain sequence. This may come from a read error, since a much larger clone is one base off. The CDR3 carries no conserved terminal phenylalanine or tryptophan, so it likely arises from a read error. Patients newly diagnosed with hyperthyroidism, under 2 months' duration, were aged 18 to 65, the study reports. The sample comes from a study of Graves' ophthalmopathy and Graves' hyperthyroidism. About the study: Peripheral blood samples were taken at initial diagnosis, before any treatment.

The authors amplified TCR beta CDR3 regions, and they did so from RNA transcripts for repertoire sequencing. In the first round, RT-PCR was carried out with HTBI primers, and a multiplex PCR formed the second round. MiXCR was run by TCRdb on the multiplex PCR reads, yielding one entry per CDR3 protein. In the table there are about 16,000 distinct CDR3 sequences, 46% of which are singletons. This CDR3 is built from 16 residues. J gave up 1 base and V 4 bases, and 11 bases lay outside the gene matches. Per germline, CDR1 DFQATT and CDR2 SNEGSKA (reference sequence). Sequencing was carried out using peripheral blood. The TCR originated in a woman aged 40 to 55 with stable Graves' hyperthyroidism. The gene calls are TRBV20-1 and TRBJ2-3, with 7 bases fitting TRBD2. The CDR3 coding sequence is TGCAGTGCTAATCCCAGTTCCAGCGGGGGCACAGATACGCAGTATTGT. It encodes CSANPSSSGGTDTQYC.